These 4 T cell receptor beta chains came from one sample sequenced in a study of blood T cell repertoires in COVID-19. Repertoires were generated with immunoSEQ multiplex PCR, while TCRdb's copy carries only in-frame clones and drops some. The table includes 110,000 or so clones, around 87% detected once. The material sequenced was peripheral blood. Every receptor here comes from a human donor in a cohort sampled during active COVID-19.

The chain couples TRBV30 to TRBJ1-2, with 8 bases fitting TRBD1. V trimming: 0 bases; J trimming: 4 bases; junction bases outside the gene matches: 1. The CDR3 loop spans 13 amino acids. Germline V gene data show CDR1 as GTSNPN and CDR2 as SVGIG (reference sequence). The CDR3 DNA follows: TGTGCCTGGAGTGTACAGGGGGGCTATGGCTACACCTTC. Translated, it gives CAWSVQGGYGYTF. Full variable domain (rest looked up from reference TRBV30 and TRBJ1-2): SQTIHQWPATLVQPVGSPLSLECTVEGTSNPNLYWYRQAAGRGLQLLFYSVGIGQISSEVPQNLSASRPQDRQFILSSKKLLLSDSGFYLCAWSVQGGYGYTFGSGTRLTVV.

V gene TRBV28 combines with J gene TRBJ2-2, with D possibly matching TRBD1 (5 bases). Trimming removed 3 bases at V and 2 bases at J, with 19 bases between. Germline lookup yields CDR1 MDHEN and CDR2 SYDVKM. The CDR3 covers 18 residues. The CDR3 bases are TGTGCCAGCAGTTTCCGTCCTGGCGGCAGGGATAACACCGGGGAGCTGTTTTTT. It is translated as CASSFRPGGRDNTGELFF.

The rearrangement links TRBV19 to TRBJ2-1; a possible D gene is TRBD1 (6 bases). With 2 bases removed from V and 9 bases from J, the gap between germline ends came to 14 bases. Germline lookup yields CDR1 LNHDA and CDR2 SQIVND (reference sequence). This CDR3 has 14 residues. CDR3: CASSIQQGFTEQFF. The CDR3, as DNA: TGTGCCAGTAGTATACAACAGGGATTCACTGAGCAGTTCTTC.

This chain connects TRBV11-1 to TRBJ1-1; D gene unclear. CDR1 SGHAT and CDR2 FQDESV come from the germline V gene (reference sequence). The CDR3 sequence is 12 residues long. Trimming removed 2 bases at V and 7 bases at J, with 8 bases between. The CDR3 DNA sequence: TGTGCCAGCAGCTTAAGACACGATGAAGCTTTCTTT. Translated: CASSLRHDEAFF.